This section outlines one T cell receptor beta chain sequence together with its context. These data come from a study of control samples from healthy donors and cancer patients. Clones were sequenced by immunoSEQ multiplex PCR, and TCRdb holds only the in-frame ones, with some missing. Of 140,000 or so clones listed, 75% to 90% are singletons. Trimming removed 3 bases from V and 10 bases from J, with 16 bases in between. From germline, CDR1 is DFQATT and CDR2 SNEGSKA (reference sequence). CDR3 length: 14 residues. Material: blood. This clonotype was sampled from a man under 40 in good health. The chain employs TRBV20-1 and TRBJ1-6, with D perhaps matching TRBD1 (5 bases). The CDR3 sequence: CSASGGTGGSPLHF. The CDR3 DNA follows: TGCAGTGCTAGTGGGGGGACGGGTGGATCACCCCTCCACTTT.